The 24 T cell receptor beta chains given below trace back to one sample, sequenced in a study of shared clonotypes between healthy human individuals. TCRdb's table, derived via immunoSEQ multiplex PCR, lists solely in-frame clones and lacks some. The profile shows 1.4 million to 1.5 million clones, over 95% of them singletons. The sequencing input was naive CD4+ T cells sorted from blood. Subset of the sample: CD45RA+ positively selected. These receptors originate from a young man in good health.

The rearrangement joins TRBV5-1 to TRBJ1-2; D may be TRBD1 (6 bases). The CDR3 extends over 15 amino acids. V was pared by 3 bases and J by 8 bases, with 20 bases between. Germline V gene sequence: CDR1 SGHRS, CDR2 YFSETQ. This chain's CDR3 is CASSYPGTRGDGYTF. The CDR3 coding sequence is TGCGCCAGCAGCTACCCCGGGACAAGAGGGGACGGCTACACCTTC.

The V and J genes are TRBV29-1 and TRBJ2-7; perhaps TRBD1 as D (5 bases). Germline V CDR1 and CDR2: SQVTM, ANQGSEA. The CDR3 contains 11 residues. V lost 7 bases and J lost 4, with 11 bases in between. The DNA for the CDR3 is TGCAGCGCCTTACAGGCATACGAGCAGTACTTC. Translated: CSALQAYEQYF.

This rearrangement joins TRBV2 to TRBJ1-1; D is uncertain. The CDR3 covers 12 residues. Germline V CDR1 and CDR2: SNHLY, FYNNEI. The V end lost 4 bases, the J end lost 4 bases, and 7 bases lay between the germline ends. The CDR3 sequence: CASSVGITEAFF. CDR3 sequence (DNA): TGTGCCAGCAGTGTGGGTATCACTGAAGCTTTCTTT.

As concerns this clone: Other DNA sequences within the sample encode an identical CDR3. The chain couples TRBV5-8 to TRBJ2-4; D unclear. V lost 0 bases and J 5 bases, leaving 3 bases between the germline ends. Per germline, CDR1 SGHTS and CDR2 YDEGEE. This CDR3 has 12 residues. The CDR3: CASSLGENIQYF. The CDR3 nucleotides read TGTGCCAGCAGCTTGGGTGAAAACATTCAGTACTTC.

The CDR3 bases are TGTGCCAGCAGCCGACCTCAGCAACCTAACTATGGCTACACCTTC. As protein: CASSRPQQPNYGYTF. The J gene is TRBJ1-2, the V gene TRBV28, with D unresolved. V lost 6 bases, J lost 0 bases, and 14 bases lay in between. Germline loops: CDR1 MDHEN, CDR2 SYDVKM. The CDR3 loop spans 15 amino acids.

Regarding this clone: Different DNA sequences within this sample yield the same CDR3. V and J are TRBV5-1 and TRBJ2-7, with D possibly matching TRBD2 (5 bases). CDR1 is SGHRS and CDR2 is YFSETQ in the germline V gene. This CDR3 contains 14 residues. Trimming stripped 0 bases from V and 2 bases from J, with 9 bases between. CDR3 loop: CASSLARGPYEQYF. The CDR3 DNA sequence: TGCGCCAGCAGCTTGGCCCGGGGTCCCTACGAGCAGTACTTC. Combining the CDR3 with reference TRBV5-1 and TRBJ2-7 gives the whole variable domain KAGVTQTPRYLIKTRGQQVTLSCSPISGHRSVSWYQQTPGQGLQFLFEYFSETQRNKGNFPGRFSGRQFSNSRSEMNVSTLELGDSALYLCASSLARGPYEQYFGPGTRLTVT.

A remark on this clone: Different DNA sequences within this sample yield the same CDR3. This chain joins TRBV7-2 and TRBJ2-5, with D perhaps TRBD1 (6 bases). The germline gives CDR1 SGHTA, CDR2 FQGNSA. Trimming left V 3 bases short and J 4 bases short, with 9 bases between. The CDR3 extends over 13 amino acids. The CDR3 protein is CASSLGRGETQYF. In DNA form, the CDR3 reads TGTGCCAGCAGCTTGGGCAGGGGAGAGACCCAGTACTTC.

This chain links TRBV18 with TRBJ1-5; D not resolved. Germline-derived CDR1 and CDR2 are KGHSH and LQKENI. V was pared by 2 bases and J by 4 bases, with 6 bases between. This CDR3 has 13 amino acids. CDR3 DNA sequence: TGTGCCAGCTCACCAAAGATAAATCAGCCCCAGCATTTT. Translation: CASSPKINQPQHF.

V is TRBV6-5 and J is TRBJ1-4; weak D call: TRBD1 (5 bases). The germline V and J ends were trimmed by 2 bases and 8 bases, with 12 bases remaining between them. Germline V gives CDR1 MNHEY, CDR2 SVGAGI. CDR3 size: 14 residues. The CDR3 reads CASSYAGRNEKLFF. CDR3 sequence (DNA): TGTGCCAGCAGTTACGCAGGGAGGAACGAAAAACTGTTTTTT.

This rearrangement joins TRBV25-1 to TRBJ2-5, with TRBD1 matching 8 bases. Germline V gives CDR1 MGHDK, CDR2 SYGVNS. V lost 4 bases and J lost 5; bases outside the gene matches: 6. This CDR3 has 14 amino acids. The CDR3 DNA sequence: TGTGCCAGCAGTGGAGGACAGGGTGCGGAGACCCAGTACTTC. Its protein product is CASSGGQGAETQYF.

The chain employs TRBV6-6 and TRBJ2-1; D may match TRBD1 or TRBD2 (6 bases each). Trimming left V 10 bases short and J 7 bases short, with 20 bases between. This CDR3 region has 14 residues. Germline CDR1 is MNHNY and CDR2 is SVGAGI (reference sequence). Written as DNA, the CDR3 is TGTGCCACCGGGGGCGGGGCTTCTACAAATGAGCAGTTCTTC. Amino acids: CATGGGASTNEQFF.

V and J are TRBV6-5 and TRBJ2-7; 9 nucleotides match TRBD2. Per the germline V gene, CDR1 is MNHEY and CDR2 is SVGAGI. With 5 bases clipped from V and 3 bases from J, the junction kept 8 bases outside the gene matches. The CDR3 contains 15 residues. The CDR3 region is CASSGVSGSSYEQYF. The CDR3 DNA reads as TGTGCCAGCAGTGGTGTTAGCGGGAGTAGCTACGAGCAGTACTTC.

This sequence joins TRBV28 and TRBJ2-7, with D perhaps assigned TRBD1 or TRBD2 (5 bases each). Trimming removed 2 bases at V and 7 bases at J, with 15 bases between. In germline, CDR1 is MDHEN, CDR2 SYDVKM. There are 14 residues in the CDR3. The CDR3 DNA sequence: TGTGCCAGCAGTTTAGGTGGGACCCCCCGGGAGCAGTACTTC. It translates to CASSLGGTPREQYF.

This sequence joins TRBV6-6 and TRBJ2-7; D tentatively reads TRBD1 or TRBD2 (5 bases each). This CDR3 is 13 amino acids long. Per germline, CDR1 MNHNY and CDR2 SVGAGI (reference sequence). V was clipped by 7 bases and J by 6 bases, with 16 bases between them. CDR3 nucleotides: TGTGCCAGCACAACCACAGAGGGGCTCGAGCAGTACTTC. It codes for CASTTTEGLEQYF.

The table lists this clone with a count of one. The chain employs TRBV19 and TRBJ2-7; no definite D call. This CDR3 has 13 residues. V lost 5 bases, J lost 3 bases, and 11 bases lay in between. Germline values: CDR1 LNHDA, CDR2 SQIVND (reference sequence). The CDR3 loop is CASSLAGDYEQYF. The DNA of the CDR3 is TGTGCCAGTAGTCTGGCAGGAGACTACGAGCAGTACTTC.

As regards this clone: The germline gene is not matched at one end of the junction; a read error may be the cause. DNA for the CDR3: TGTGACAGCACCCACCCGTGGGAATCTGAGCAGTTCTTC. Protein product: CDSTHPWESEQFF. This chain uses TRBV27 with TRBJ2-1; D ambiguous. Germline CDR1 reads MNHEY; CDR2 reads SMNVEV (reference sequence). This CDR3 is 13 amino acids long.

This chain connects TRBV5-6 to TRBJ2-5; TRBD2 might be the D (6 bases). With 1 base removed from V and 7 bases from J, the gap between germline ends came to 11 bases. The CDR3 loop spans 13 amino acids. Germline V CDR1 and CDR2: SGHDT, YYEEEE. DNA for the CDR3: TGTGCCAGCAGCTTGAGGACTAAAGCGACCCAGTACTTC. It is translated as CASSLRTKATQYF.

The chain employs TRBV5-8 and TRBJ2-1; TRBD1 or TRBD2 may be the D gene (5 bases each). Germline-derived CDR1 and CDR2 are SGHTS and YDEGEE. Trimming removed 4 bases at V and 10 bases at J, with 15 bases between. The CDR3 contains 13 residues. CDR3 sequence reads: CASSRIDRGEQFF. CDR3 DNA: TGTGCCAGCAGCCGCATCGACCGGGGCGAGCAGTTCTTC.

This clone was seen just once. This chain links TRBV30 with TRBJ2-7, with D possibly called TRBD1 or TRBD2 (5 bases each). Germline CDR1 is GTSNPN and CDR2 is SVGIG (reference sequence). Between the trimmed V and J ends, which lost 4 bases and 2 bases, there was a span of 18 bases. CDR3 length equals 15 residues. DNA for the CDR3: TGTGCCTGGACCTTCCCCGGGGCGAGAGCCTACGAGCAGTACTTC. It specifies CAWTFPGARAYEQYF.

The chain combines TRBV6-1 with TRBJ1-5, with D tentatively TRBD1 (5 bases). This CDR3 contains 13 residues. CDR1 and CDR2 from the germline V gene are MNHNS and SASEGT. Trimming stripped 4 bases from V and 2 bases from J, with 6 bases between. The CDR3 DNA is TGTGCCAGCAGTGCCAGGGGCAATCAGCCCCAGCATTTT. This translates into CASSARGNQPQHF.

The gene calls are TRBV6-5 and TRBJ2-5; tentatively, D is TRBD1 (5 bases). The germline V gene encodes CDR1 MNHEY and CDR2 SVGAGI. The CDR3 consists of 13 residues. The V end was cut by 2 bases, the J end by 1 base, with 5 bases between. CDR3 nucleotide sequence: TGTGCCAGCAGTTACGACAGCCAAGAGACCCAGTACTTC. Protein sequence: CASSYDSQETQYF.

The rearrangement uses TRBV7-2 and TRBJ2-2; TRBD2 might be the D (6 bases). The germline V and J ends were trimmed by 5 bases and 6 bases, with 13 bases remaining between them. From germline, CDR1 is SGHTA and CDR2 FQGNSA. The CDR3 sequence is 14 residues long. CDR3 bases: TGTGCCAGCAGCGTCGCGACTAGATCCGGGGAGCTGTTTTTT. Encoded protein: CASSVATRSGELFF. The full variable domain, with the rest looked up from reference TRBV7-2 and TRBJ2-2, is GAGVSQSPSNKVTEKGKDVELRCDPISGHTALYWYRQSLGQGLEFLIYFQGNSAPDKSGLPSDRFSAERTGGSVSTLTIQRTQQEDSAVYLCASSVATRSGELFFGEGSRLTVL.

This chain uses TRBV5-1 with TRBJ2-1; TRBD2 matches 7 bases. The CDR3 covers 16 residues. Germline values: CDR1 SGHRS, CDR2 YFSETQ. V lost 2 bases and J lost 8; bases outside the gene matches: 13. The CDR3 DNA follows: TGCGCCAGCAGCTTCTTAGGGAAGCGGGATAACGATGAGCAGTTCTTC. Translation gives CASSFLGKRDNDEQFF.

The gene calls are TRBV7-9 and TRBJ2-3; D unresolved. The CDR3 sequence is 18 residues long. V lost 3 bases and J 0 bases, leaving 19 bases between the germline ends. Looked up from germline, CDR1 is SEHNR and CDR2 is FQNEAQ (reference sequence). CDR3 DNA sequence: TGTGCCAGCAGCTTCGCGGAAGAGCTGCCGGTGAGCACAGATACGCAGTATTTT. Amino acid sequence: CASSFAEELPVSTDTQYF.